In this sample, the clone carrying this T cell receptor (beta chain) turned up a few times. V lost 7 bases to trimming and J lost 0 bases, with 12 bases between them. CDR3 length: 13 amino acids. Germline V gene sequence: CDR1 SQVTM, CDR2 ANQGSEA. Each CDR3 protein is one row after TCRdb ran MiXCR on the 5' RACE reads. Of about 40,000 distinct CDR3 sequences listed, approximately 20% are singletons. The sample was naive CD4+ T cells sorted from a lymph node. Described subset: naive CD4+ T cells, CD4+CD45RA+CD25-. The chain couples TRBV29-1 to TRBJ1-1; no definite D call. The sequence came from a female donor with breast cancer. CDR3 protein: CSAIRELNTEAFF. For the CDR3, the DNA is TGCAGCGCGATTAGAGAATTGAACACTGAAGCTTTCTTT. Based on the CDR3 plus reference TRBV29-1 and TRBJ1-1, the full variable domain is SAVISQKPSRDICQRGTSLTIQCQVDSQVTMMFWYRQQPGQSLTLIATANQGSEATYESGFVIDKFPISRPNLTFSTLTVSNMSPEDSSIYLCSAIRELNTEAFFGQGTRLTVV.